Each of the 9 T cell receptor beta chains below was sequenced from the same sample in a study of cytomegalovirus exposure and HLA in healthy donors (dated by TCRdb to about 2017). The protocol used for the library was the immunoSEQ multiplex PCR assay. A mixture of 60 forward primers for TCR Vbeta segments and 13 reverse primers for TCR Jbeta segments was used in the multiplex PCR. TCRdb stores this immuneACCESS table with in-frame sequences only. Part of the clones is absent; in the studies checked, under half of the shortfall reflects unresolved V genes, and no reason is known for the rest. The sample table contains 90,000 to 140,000 clones; only one count was recorded for 76% of them. Over 8% of the sample goes to the ten largest clones. Sequenced material: PBMCs. These receptors were obtained from a man aged 35 to 55 in good health and CMV-seropositive.

The gene calls are TRBV9 and TRBJ2-1, with TRBD2 identical over 7 bases. The CDR3 covers 14 residues. Per germline, CDR1 SGDLS and CDR2 YYNGEE. After removal of 3 bases from V and 7 bases from J, the junction contained 7 bases not matched to a gene. The DNA for the CDR3 is TGTGCCAGCAGCGACCCGAGGGGAGGGAATGAGCAGTTCTTC. Protein: CASSDPRGGNEQFF.

A few counts support this clone. The gene calls are TRBV4-2 and TRBJ2-1; 14 bases line up with TRBD2. With V trimmed by 3 bases and J by 8 bases, 3 bases remained unmatched. CDR3 length equals 15 residues. Germline V gene lookup returns CDR1 LGHNA and CDR2 YNFKEQ. The DNA for the CDR3 is TGTGCCAGCAGCCAGACTAGCGGGAGGGAATATGAGCAGTTCTTC. Amino acids: CASSQTSGREYEQFF.

The chain employs TRBV5-4 and TRBJ2-1, with D maybe TRBD2 (5 bases). This CDR3 is built from 13 residues. CDR1 and CDR2 from the germline V gene are SGHNT and YYREEE (reference sequence). Trimming left V 4 bases short and J 2 bases short, with 7 bases between. The CDR3 protein is CASSPTTYNEQFF. The DNA for the CDR3 is TGTGCCAGCAGCCCGACTACCTACAATGAGCAGTTCTTC.

This sequence joins TRBV18 and TRBJ2-5; a weak D match, TRBD2 (6 bases). Germline CDR1 and CDR2: KGHSH and LQKENI. Trimming pared 4 bases from V and 2 bases from J, leaving 23 bases between. This CDR3 is 18 amino acids long. The CDR3 here is CASSLLFGDSGSQETQYF. The DNA of the CDR3 is TGTGCCAGCTCACTACTATTCGGGGATAGCGGAAGTCAAGAGACCCAGTACTTC.

The chain has TRBV5-4 and TRBJ2-1, with 8 bases matching TRBD2. The CDR3 length is 16 residues. V trimming: 4 bases; J trimming: 9 bases; junction bases outside the gene matches: 15. The germline gives CDR1 SGHNT, CDR2 YYREEE (reference sequence). The CDR3 DNA sequence: TGTGCCAGCAGCACCCGAACGGGACTAGTGGCAGGTGAGCAGTTCTTC. This translates into CASSTRTGLVAGEQFF.

Here the CDR3 DNA reads TGTGCCAGCAGCCTAGGGACAGGGAAAGATACGCAGTATTTT. Protein sequence: CASSLGTGKDTQYF. The rearrangement uses TRBV7-3 and TRBJ2-3, with 9 bases matching TRBD1. CDR1 and CDR2 (germline): SGHTA, FQGTGA. J gave up 5 bases and V 5 bases, and 5 bases lay outside the gene matches. The CDR3 totals 14 residues.

The rearrangement joins TRBV27 to TRBJ1-2, with D possibly TRBD1 on 5 matching bases. V was pared by 5 bases and J by 3 bases, with 13 bases between. This CDR3 has 14 amino acids. Germline V gene lookup returns CDR1 MNHEY and CDR2 SMNVEV (reference sequence). The CDR3: CASSPRQNYYGYTF. The CDR3 bases are TGTGCCAGCAGTCCCCGACAGAATTACTATGGCTACACCTTC.

This sequence joins TRBV14 and TRBJ1-1; D unclear. The germline V gene encodes CDR1 SGHDN and CDR2 FVKESK. V lost 4 bases and J 0 bases, leaving 6 bases between the germline ends. This CDR3 has 13 amino acids. CDR3 in DNA: TGTGCCAGCAGCCCCTTTTTGAACACTGAAGCTTTCTTT. Translated: CASSPFLNTEAFF. Filled out from reference TRBV14 and TRBJ1-1, the complete variable domain reads EAGVTQFPSHSVIEKGQTVTLRCDPISGHDNLYWYRRVMGKEIKFLLHFVKESKQDESGMPNNRFLAERTGGTYSTLKVQPAELEDSGVYFCASSPFLNTEAFFGQGTRLTVV.

The chain couples TRBV5-1 to TRBJ2-3; TRBD1 aligns across 8 bases. J lost 2 bases, V lost 4 bases, and 6 bases had no gene match. The CDR3 totals 15 residues. In germline, CDR1 is SGHRS, CDR2 YFSETQ. The CDR3, as DNA: TGCGCCAGCAGCCGACAGGGGCGTTCCACAGATACGCAGTATTTT. Its protein is CASSRQGRSTDTQYF.